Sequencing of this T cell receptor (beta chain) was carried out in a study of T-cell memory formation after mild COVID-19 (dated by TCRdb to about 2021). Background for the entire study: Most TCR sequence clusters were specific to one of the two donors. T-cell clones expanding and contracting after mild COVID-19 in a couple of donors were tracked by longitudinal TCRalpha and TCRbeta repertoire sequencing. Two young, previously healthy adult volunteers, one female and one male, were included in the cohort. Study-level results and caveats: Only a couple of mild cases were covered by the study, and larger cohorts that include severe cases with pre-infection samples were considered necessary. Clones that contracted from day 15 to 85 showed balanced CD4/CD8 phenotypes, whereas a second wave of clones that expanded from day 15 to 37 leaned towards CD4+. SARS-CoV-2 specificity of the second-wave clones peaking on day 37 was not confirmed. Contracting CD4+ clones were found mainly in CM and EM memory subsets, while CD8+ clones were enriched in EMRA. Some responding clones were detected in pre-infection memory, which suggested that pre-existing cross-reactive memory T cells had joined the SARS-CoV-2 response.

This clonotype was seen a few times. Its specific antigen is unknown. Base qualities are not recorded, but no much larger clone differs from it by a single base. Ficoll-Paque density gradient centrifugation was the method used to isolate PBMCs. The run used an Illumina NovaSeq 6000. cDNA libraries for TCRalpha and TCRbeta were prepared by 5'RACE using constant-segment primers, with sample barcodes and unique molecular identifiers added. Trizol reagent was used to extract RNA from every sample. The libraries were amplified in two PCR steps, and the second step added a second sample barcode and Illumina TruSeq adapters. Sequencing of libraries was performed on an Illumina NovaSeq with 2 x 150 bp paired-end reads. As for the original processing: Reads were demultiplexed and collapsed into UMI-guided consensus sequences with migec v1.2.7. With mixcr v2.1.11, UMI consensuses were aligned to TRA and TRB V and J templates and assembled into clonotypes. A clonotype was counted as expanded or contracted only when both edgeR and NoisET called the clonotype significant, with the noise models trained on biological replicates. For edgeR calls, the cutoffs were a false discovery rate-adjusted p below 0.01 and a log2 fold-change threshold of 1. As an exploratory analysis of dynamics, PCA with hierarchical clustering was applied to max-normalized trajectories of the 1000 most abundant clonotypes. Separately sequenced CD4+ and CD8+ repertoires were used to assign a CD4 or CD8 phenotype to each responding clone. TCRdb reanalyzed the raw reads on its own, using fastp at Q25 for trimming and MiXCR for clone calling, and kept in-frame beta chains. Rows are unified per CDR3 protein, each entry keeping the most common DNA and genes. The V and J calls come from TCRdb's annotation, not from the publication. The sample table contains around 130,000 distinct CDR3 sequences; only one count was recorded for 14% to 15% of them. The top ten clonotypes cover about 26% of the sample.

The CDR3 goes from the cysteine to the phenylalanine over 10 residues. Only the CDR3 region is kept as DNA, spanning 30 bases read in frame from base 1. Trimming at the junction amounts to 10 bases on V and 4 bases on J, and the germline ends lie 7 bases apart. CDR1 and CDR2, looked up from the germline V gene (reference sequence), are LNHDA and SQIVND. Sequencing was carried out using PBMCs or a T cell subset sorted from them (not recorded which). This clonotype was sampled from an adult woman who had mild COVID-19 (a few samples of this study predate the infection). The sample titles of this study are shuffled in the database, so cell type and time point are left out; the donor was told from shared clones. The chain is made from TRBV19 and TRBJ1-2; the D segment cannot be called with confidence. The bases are TGTGCCACTAACAGCTATGGCTACACCTTC. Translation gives CATNSYGYTF.